This is a list of T cell receptor beta chains from one sample in a study of blood T cell repertoires in COVID-19. The data were produced by immunoSEQ multiplex PCR, yet TCRdb's version contains in-frame clones alone and is incomplete. The sample contains about 210,000 clones, 88% of which appear only once. Sequenced material: peripheral blood. These receptors all come from a man aged 35-49 years with acute or convalescent COVID-19. CDR3s include the opening cysteine and the closing phenylalanine or tryptophan. D genes are given only for firm matches. Not all rows give a size; the values are once, few, many and, for expanded clones, a class.

V gene,D gene,J gene,clone size,CDR3 protein,CDR3 DNA
TRBV7-9,-,TRBJ2-1,-,CASSSLGPGALGNEQFF,TGTGCCAGCAGCTCCCTTGGACCAGGGGCCCTTGGGAATGAGCAGTTCTTC
TRBV6-2/TRBV6-3,TRBD2,TRBJ2-1,-,CASSYSPSGRGLYNEQFF,TGTGCCAGCAGTTACTCCCCTAGCGGGAGAGGTCTCTACAATGAGCAGTTCTTC
TRBV27,-,TRBJ2-6,-,CASSPFSGANVLTF,TGTGCCAGCAGTCCGTTCTCTGGGGCCAACGTCCTGACTTTC
TRBV6-1,-,TRBJ1-3,-,CASSTTGYGNTIYF,TGTGCCAGCAGTACTACAGGGTACGGAAACACCATATATTTT
TRBV19,-,TRBJ1-2,-,CASKGGRGYSGGYTF,TGTGCCAGTAAGGGAGGGAGGGGCTACTCAGGGGGCTACACCTTC
TRBV18,TRBD1,TRBJ1-2,-,CASSPGQVNYGYTF,TGTGCCAGCTCACCGGGACAGGTTAACTATGGCTACACCTTC
TRBV30,-,TRBJ2-3,-,CAWSNGIKTDTQYF,TGTGCCTGGAGTAACGGGATTAAAACAGATACGCAGTATTTT
TRBV18,TRBD1,TRBJ2-2,-,CAGGQTNTGELFF,TGTGCCGGGGGACAGACGAACACCGGGGAGCTGTTTTTT
TRBV19,TRBD2,TRBJ2-2,-,CASSIGSGVLTGELFF,TGTGCCAGTAGTATCGGAAGCGGGGTGTTGACCGGGGAGCTGTTTTTT
TRBV29-1,TRBD1,TRBJ2-2,-,CSVATGGWTGELFF,TGCAGCGTCGCGACAGGGGGCTGGACCGGGGAGCTGTTTTTT
TRBV5-8,-,TRBJ1-4,once,CASSINRATNEKLFF,TGTGCCAGCAGCATAAACAGGGCAACTAATGAAAAACTGTTTTTT
TRBV7-9,-,TRBJ1-3,once,CASSLMSATRVGNTIYF,TGTGCCAGCAGCTTAATGTCGGCCACCAGGGTCGGAAACACCATATATTTT
TRBV7-9,-,TRBJ1-5,-,CASSLDLTNQPQHF,TGTGCCAGCAGCTTAGACTTAACCAATCAGCCCCAGCATTTT
TRBV6-2/TRBV6-3,TRBD1,TRBJ2-1,-,CASSHRQGPLNEQFF,TGTGCCAGCAGTCACAGACAGGGGCCCTTAAATGAGCAGTTCTTC
TRBV19,-,TRBJ2-7,-,CASSIKSLTEWYEQYF,TGTGCCAGTAGTATAAAGTCCCTTACAGAATGGTACGAGCAGTACTTC
TRBV2,TRBD1,TRBJ1-1,few,CASVGTGGWGEAFF,TGTGCCAGCGTGGGGACAGGGGGCTGGGGTGAAGCTTTCTTT
TRBV5-1,-,TRBJ2-7,-,CASGRDNSYEQYF,TGCGCCAGCGGACGGGACAACTCCTACGAGCAGTACTTC
TRBV6-6,-,TRBJ1-3,-,CASSYIAAAVGNTIYF,TGTGCCAGCAGTTACATAGCGGCGGCAGTCGGAAACACCATATATTTT
TRBV5-5,-,TRBJ1-5,-,CASSLGSVRSNQPQHF,TGTGCCAGCAGCTTGGGGTCTGTCAGGAGCAATCAGCCCCAGCATTTT
TRBV9,TRBD1,TRBJ2-7,-,CASSSGTGGMYEQYF,TGTGCCAGCAGCTCCGGGACAGGGGGCATGTACGAGCAGTACTTC
TRBV24-1,-,TRBJ2-7,-,CATSGGARAEAYEQYF,TGTGCCACCAGTGGGGGCGCCAGAGCTGAAGCCTACGAGCAGTACTTC
TRBV10-2,TRBD2,TRBJ2-2,-,CASTFPGTSGGARTGELFF,TGCGCCAGCACCTTTCCGGGGACTAGCGGGGGGGCGAGAACCGGGGAGCTGTTTTTT
TRBV2,-,TRBJ1-5,-,CAIKQGRNQPQHF,TGTGCCATCAAACAGGGTCGTAATCAGCCCCAGCATTTT
TRBV5-1,-,TRBJ2-6,-,CASSPRPSGANVLTF,TGCGCCAGCAGCCCGAGGCCCTCTGGGGCCAACGTCCTGACTTTC
TRBV27,-,TRBJ2-7,-,CASSLRGGSSYEQYF,TGTGCCAGCAGCCTTCGAGGGGGAAGCTCCTACGAGCAGTACTTC
TRBV30,TRBD2,TRBJ2-7,few,CAWTSAPGLAGTGYEQYF,TGTGCCTGGACCAGCGCCCCGGGACTAGCGGGGACCGGCTACGAGCAGTACTTC
TRBV11-1,TRBD2,TRBJ2-3,-,CASSRTSGGDTQYF,TGTGCCAGCAGCCGGACTAGCGGGGGGGATACGCAGTATTTT
TRBV6-5,-,TRBJ1-2,once,CASSYSGGANYGYTF,TGTGCCAGCAGTTACTCGGGGGGGGCGAACTATGGCTACACCTTC
TRBV5-1,TRBD2,TRBJ2-5,-,CASSLVPSAGGETQYF,TGCGCCAGCAGCTTGGTCCCCTCAGCGGGAGGGGAGACCCAGTACTTC
TRBV7-9,-,TRBJ1-3,-,CASRQGGGNTIYF,TGTGCCAGCAGGCAGGGAGGTGGAAACACCATATATTTT
TRBV29-1,TRBD2,TRBJ2-7,once,CSVTSGTGEQYF,TGCAGCGTCACGAGCGGGACGGGGGAGCAGTACTTC
TRBV7-9,TRBD2,TRBJ2-1,once,CASSPRQATSVSNEQFF,TGTGCCAGCAGCCCGCGACAGGCGACTAGCGTTAGTAATGAGCAGTTCTTC
TRBV6-2/TRBV6-3,-,TRBJ2-7,-,CASSYLAYEQYF,TGTGCCAGCAGTTACCTAGCCTACGAGCAGTACTTC
TRBV6-5,-,TRBJ1-4,-,CASTETATNEKLFF,TGTGCCAGCACCGAGACAGCAACTAATGAAAAACTGTTTTTT
TRBV6-6,TRBD1,TRBJ2-7,-,CASRLPGTGYEQYF,TGTGCCAGCAGACTACCCGGGACAGGGTACGAGCAGTACTTC
TRBV10-1,TRBD1,TRBJ2-1,-,CATSDRADYNEQFF,TGCGCCACCAGCGACAGGGCGGATTACAATGAGCAGTTCTTC
TRBV6-6,-,TRBJ1-1,-,CASSYTAGAPEAFF,TGTGCCAGCAGTTACACAGCAGGTGCCCCTGAAGCTTTCTTT
TRBV7-9,TRBD2,TRBJ2-7,-,CASSPGLAVTSYEQYF,TGTGCCAGCAGCCCGGGACTAGCGGTCACCTCCTACGAGCAGTACTTC
TRBV6-1,-,TRBJ2-7,-,CASSEANPTGKYF,TGTGCCAGCAGTGAAGCGAACCCGACAGGAAAGTACTTC
TRBV11-3,TRBD1,TRBJ2-7,once,CASSLVSWGDRRLEQYF,TGTGCCAGCAGCTTAGTCTCCTGGGGGGACAGGAGGCTGGAGCAGTACTTC
TRBV6-5,-,TRBJ2-1,-,CASSYSTAYYNEQFF,TGTGCCAGCAGTTACTCGACTGCCTACTACAATGAGCAGTTCTTC
TRBV5-1,-,TRBJ1-1,-,CASSPGLGGVNTEAFF,TGCGCCAGCAGCCCCGGACTGGGCGGCGTGAACACTGAAGCTTTCTTT
TRBV19,-,TRBJ2-7,once,CASSIVSGMGSYEQYF,TGTGCCAGTAGTATAGTGTCGGGGATGGGATCCTACGAGCAGTACTTC
TRBV5-1,TRBD2,TRBJ2-2,few,CASSLQAGRAGELFF,TGCGCCAGCAGCTTGCAGGCAGGGAGGGCCGGGGAGCTGTTTTTT
TRBV30,TRBD2,TRBJ2-1,-,CAWSPWWSGRFVF,TGTGCCTGGAGCCCCTGGTGGAGCGGGAGGTTCGTCTTC
TRBV7-2,TRBD2,TRBJ2-3,-,CASSFQRERPDTQYF,TGTGCCAGCAGCTTCCAGCGGGAGAGGCCAGATACGCAGTATTTT
TRBV6-5,TRBD1,TRBJ2-5,-,CASSFRDRVGETQYF,TGTGCCAGCAGTTTCCGGGACAGGGTAGGAGAGACCCAGTACTTC